The source of this T cell receptor beta chain is a study of T cells expressing NK-cell markers. On the study more broadly: Eight donors were sequenced, of whom seven were HCMV-seropositive, while the remaining one was HCMV-seronegative. Study findings and constraints: These clonotypes also led the CD3+CD56-NKG2C+ fraction in several donors. Six or seven donors had dominant NKG2C+ clonotypes that comprised roughly 1.0-7.5% of their CD8+ T cells.

CDR3 length equals 16 residues. Germline values: CDR1 SQVTM, CDR2 ANQGSEA. A note on this clonotype: The target antigen is unknown.

No DNA is given; TCRdb re-called the 5' RACE reads and lists each CDR3 protein once. The sample holds roughly 390,000 distinct CDR3 sequences. This TCR came from a woman aged 45-65 years in good health. The sequencing input was blood T cells: a sorted CD56 or NKG2C T cell subset, CD4+ or CD8+ T cells, or bulk PBMC T cells (not recorded which). This chain uses TRBV29-1 with TRBJ2-1; TCRdb's assignment of TRBD2 cannot be checked, as there is no DNA. CDR3 loop: CSVEDLRLAGNNEQFF.